The 13 T cell receptor beta chains below all came from one sample that was sequenced in a study of blood T cells in healthy people across ages. Alongside a J-beta primer mix, a sample-barcoded 5' primer served in a second PCR lasting about 7 to 11 cycles. TCRdb ran MiXCR on the 5' RACE reads and lists one entry per CDR3 protein. Among roughly 800,000 distinct CDR3 sequences listed, over 45% were seen once. The sequenced sample was blood. The source of these receptors is a man in his thirties or forties in good health.

In this sample, this clonotype turned up once. The chain recombines TRBV12-3 or TRBV12-4 with TRBJ1-1; no clear D gene. Trimming cost V 4 bases and J 3 bases, with 15 bases left between them. This CDR3 comprises 15 residues. CDR3 sequence reads: CASSSHSGPYTEAFF. CDR3 coding DNA: TGTGCCAGCAGTTCGCATAGCGGCCCCTACACTGAAGCTTTCTTT.

The chain joins TRBV6-1 to TRBJ2-5, with 12 bases identical to TRBD1. The CDR3 spans 16 residues. In germline, CDR1 is MNHNS, CDR2 SASEGT. After removal of 6 bases from V and 4 bases from J, the junction contained 9 bases not matched to a gene. In DNA form, the CDR3 reads TGTGCCAGCAGAGTCCGGGACAGGGGGCGAGGAGAGACCCAGTACTTC. It yields the protein CASRVRDRGRGETQYF.

The rearrangement links TRBV6-5 to TRBJ2-2; the D is unclear. The CDR3 length is 14 residues. Germline V gene data show CDR1 as MNHEY and CDR2 as SVGAGI. V was trimmed by 6 bases and J by 2 bases, leaving 10 bases between them. The CDR3 spells CASRELTNTGELFF. The CDR3 region has the DNA TGTGCCAGCAGGGAACTTACCAACACCGGGGAGCTGTTTTTT.

The chain is built from TRBV29-1 and TRBJ2-1, with a possible D match to TRBD1 (7 bases). The CDR3 extends over 16 amino acids. Germline lookup yields CDR1 SQVTM and CDR2 ANQGSEA. V was trimmed by 4 bases and J by 4 bases, leaving 20 bases between them. The CDR3 DNA is TGCAGCGTTGTCCCCGAGCGCAGGGGGGTTTACAATGAGCAGTTCTTC. Translation gives CSVVPERRGVYNEQFF.

The chain joins TRBV5-8 to TRBJ2-5, with TRBD2 identical over 11 bases. Germline V gives CDR1 SGHTS, CDR2 YDEGEE. There are 18 residues in the CDR3. J was trimmed by 1 base and V by 1 base; bases with no gene match: 9. For the CDR3, the DNA is TGTGCCAGCAGCTTGTGGGCGGTTACTAGCGGGAGCCAAGAGACCCAGTACTTC. Translation: CASSLWAVTSGSQETQYF.

Ten or more counts support this clonotype. It is unclear where the CDR3 begins or ends on the DNA, so no DNA is shown, and the CDR3 is as TCRdb lists it. This rearrangement joins TRBV27 to TRBJ2-7; the table's D call TRBD2 went unverified against the DNA. CDR1 is MNHEY, CDR2 SMNVEV, per germline (reference sequence). The CDR3 is 14 amino acids in total, end residues counted. CDR3 sequence: CASSSSGLLYEQYF.

The CDR3 loop reads CSVAEWDDSGKLFF. CDR3 nucleotide sequence: TGCAGCGTTGCGGAGTGGGACGATTCGGGAAAACTGTTTTTT. V is TRBV29-1 and J is TRBJ1-4; perhaps TRBD1 as D (5 bases). CDR1 and CDR2 from the germline V gene are SQVTM and ANQGSEA. The ends were cut back, 4 bases at V and 10 bases at J, with 19 bases in the middle. The CDR3 sequence is 14 residues long.

V usage is TRBV11-2 and J usage is TRBJ2-7; tentatively, D is TRBD1 or TRBD2 (6 bases each). V was trimmed by 5 bases and J by 1 base, leaving 21 bases between them. The CDR3 consists of 17 residues. Germline CDR1 and CDR2: SGHAT and FQNNGV. The CDR3 bases are TGTGCCAGCAGCCTTCCGACCGGGGGCGTAGAATCCTACGAGCAGTACTTC. Residues: CASSLPTGGVESYEQYF.

The V call is TRBV10-3, the J call TRBJ1-6, with unresolved D. This CDR3 comprises 12 residues. Between the trimmed V and J ends, which lost 11 bases and 7 bases, there was a span of 12 bases. Looked up from germline, CDR1 is ENHRY and CDR2 is SYGVKD. This CDR3 is CAAGRGNSPLHF. In DNA form, the CDR3 reads TGTGCCGCTGGGAGAGGGAATTCACCCCTCCACTTT.

The chain combines TRBV20-1 with TRBJ2-7, with D perhaps being TRBD1 or TRBD2 (5 bases each). Germline V gene sequence: CDR1 DFQATT, CDR2 SNEGSKA (reference sequence). The CDR3 has 15 residues. V was shortened by 3 bases and J by 6 bases, with 21 bases between the two germline ends. The CDR3 DNA is TGCAGTGCTAGGGGGGTTGATCCCAATCCTTCCGAGCAGTACTTC. Its translation: CSARGVDPNPSEQYF.

The chain employs TRBV20-1 and TRBJ2-5; 12 positions match TRBD2. V dropped 5 bases and J dropped 5; count of bases not matched to a gene: 6. Per germline, CDR1 DFQATT and CDR2 SNEGSKA (reference sequence). The length of the CDR3 is 14 residues. CDR3 in DNA: TGCAGTGCTCCGACTAGCGGGAGTTGGGAGACCCAGTACTTC. Its protein product is CSAPTSGSWETQYF.

This clonotype was counted only a few times. The CDR3 sequence: CASSQRGPRPDTQYF. The CDR3 nucleotides are TGCGCCAGCAGCCAGAGGGGGCCCCGCCCAGATACGCAGTATTTT. The chain combines TRBV4-3 with TRBJ2-3, with 7 bases identical to TRBD1. The CDR3 covers 15 residues. The V and J ends lost 3 bases and 4 bases, in that order; junction bases with no gene match: 7. Germline CDR1 LGHNA, CDR2 YSLEER.

The V gene is TRBV9, the J gene TRBJ2-7, with no clear D. V was pared by 0 bases and J by 2 bases, with 9 bases between. The CDR3 loop spans 14 amino acids. The germline gives CDR1 SGDLS, CDR2 YYNGEE. The CDR3: CASSVAVGTYEQYF. The DNA of the CDR3 is TGTGCCAGCAGCGTAGCGGTTGGGACCTACGAGCAGTACTTC.